This TCR beta chain came from a study of T cell responses to AZD1222 COVID-19 vaccine. Study-wide background: Second-dose schedules of about 4 or about 12 weeks were combined. Points from the study as a whole: The donors showed a predominance of white British ancestry and of females, with possible underestimation of clonal diversity. Repertoire samples came only from after the peak T cell response. Unmutated regions of variants are reportedly targeted by nearly half of spike-specific TCRs.

About this clone itself: No antigen is known for it.

Trimming removed 1 base from V and 5 bases from J, with 8 bases in between. The CDR3 has 13 residues. Germline CDR1 is LNHDA and CDR2 is SQIVND (reference sequence). This table comes from immunoSEQ multiplex PCR, and its TCRdb copy is limited to in-frame clones, with some not included. The top ten hold approximately 9.6% of the sample, which has about 120,000 clones, just over 85% seen once. The sample consisted of peripheral blood, taken on day 0 of AZD1222 vaccination. This rearrangement joins TRBV19 to TRBJ1-2; D uncertain. This clonotype originated in an adult in good health. The chain's CDR3 is CASSIAAEYGYTF. The CDR3 DNA reads TGTGCCAGTAGTATAGCGGCTGAATATGGCTACACCTTC.